This TCR beta chain was profiled in a study of T cell responses to AZD1222 COVID-19 vaccine. Study-level points and caveats: Among the donors, most were white British and more were female, and clonal diversity was possibly underestimated. Receipt of two AZD1222 doses was followed by a rise in Spike-specific TCR breadth and depth.

Remarks on this clone: What it recognizes is unknown.

The CDR3 sequence is 15 residues long. Germline loops: CDR1 SGHRS, CDR2 YFSETQ. The J segment lost 5 bases and the V segment lost 0 bases, leaving 3 bases of the junction unmatched. Generated by immunoSEQ multiplex PCR, the TCRdb table keeps only in-frame clones and is missing some. The table includes approximately 150,000 clones, 85% to 95% detected once. This sample comprised peripheral blood, obtained on day 0 of AZD1222 vaccination. The TCR originated in an adult in good health. V usage is TRBV5-1 and J usage is TRBJ2-1; 9 nucleotides agree with TRBD2. This CDR3 is CASSLGSGGHNEQFF. The DNA of the CDR3 is TGCGCCAGCAGCTTGGGTAGCGGGGGCCACAATGAGCAGTTCTTC.